The 11 T cell receptor beta chains given below trace back to one sample, sequenced in a study of blood T cell repertoires in COVID-19. Produced via immunoSEQ multiplex PCR; TCRdb's table is partial and in-frame only. The table records around 200,000 clones, approximately 90% of them present only once. The source material was PBMCs or T cells enriched from blood (not recorded which). The receptors shown here come from a woman aged 18-35 years who had recovered from COVID-19.

J is TRBJ2-7 and V is TRBV2; a possible D gene is TRBD2 (6 bases). The CDR3 is 12 residues long. Deletions cut 7 bases from V and 4 bases from J, with 11 bases between. Per germline, CDR1 SNHLY and CDR2 FYNNEI. The DNA of the CDR3 is TGTGCCAGCACGCGGGACGCTTACGAGCAGTACTTC. It is translated as CASTRDAYEQYF.

CDR3 protein: CASSLGGFDPGGEQYF. As DNA, the CDR3 is TGTGCCAGCAGCTTAGGAGGGTTTGACCCGGGCGGCGAGCAGTACTTC. This sequence joins TRBV7-9 and TRBJ2-7; tentatively, D is TRBD2 (5 bases). V was trimmed by 1 base and J by 6 bases, leaving 19 bases between them. The CDR3 runs 16 residues. The germline V gene encodes CDR1 SEHNR and CDR2 FQNEAQ (reference sequence).

This clone was seen once. The rearrangement links TRBV28 to TRBJ1-1; D perhaps matches TRBD1 (5 bases). Looked up from germline, CDR1 is MDHEN and CDR2 is SYDVKM. The CDR3 runs 14 residues. V dropped 5 bases and J dropped 0 bases, with 10 bases sitting between them. In DNA form, the CDR3 reads TGTGCCAGCAGTACTGGGGGGATGAACACTGAAGCTTTCTTT. As protein: CASSTGGMNTEAFF.

For the CDR3, the DNA is TGTGCCAGCGGCCCTCTAGGGGGCCCGAACACTGAAGCTTTCTTT. As protein: CASGPLGGPNTEAFF. The rearrangement uses TRBV2 and TRBJ1-1; 7 bases are shared with TRBD1. Per germline, CDR1 SNHLY and CDR2 FYNNEI. CDR3 length equals 15 residues. Losses at the gene ends were 8 bases for V and 1 base for J; bases not matched to a gene: 10.

This chain connects TRBV28 to TRBJ1-3, with 8 bases that match TRBD1. CDR3 size: 18 residues. Germline lookup yields CDR1 MDHEN and CDR2 SYDVKM. V was pared by 2 bases and J by 4 bases, with 13 bases of the junction left unmatched. The CDR3 DNA follows: TGTGCCAGCAGTTTACCACACACCAGGGGGCTGAAAGGAAACACCATATATTTT. Protein product: CASSLPHTRGLKGNTIYF. Together with reference TRBV28 and TRBJ1-3, the CDR3 gives the full variable domain: DVKVTQSSRYLVKRTGEKVFLECVQDMDHENMFWYRQDPGLGLRLIYFSYDVKMKEKGDIPEGYSVSREKKERFSLILESASTNQTSMYLCASSLPHTRGLKGNTIYFGEGSWLTVV.

CDR3 loop: CAISDPGVAGDEQFF. CDR3 sequence (DNA): TGTGCCATCAGTGACCCCGGGGTAGCGGGCGATGAGCAGTTCTTC. The chain employs TRBV10-3 and TRBJ2-1; 7 bases line up with TRBD2. Trimming cost V 3 bases and J 8 bases; bases outside gene matches: 10. This CDR3 has 15 residues. From germline, CDR1 is ENHRY and CDR2 SYGVKD.

This rearrangement joins TRBV7-2 to TRBJ2-7; tentative D call: TRBD1 (5 bases). This CDR3 spans 13 amino acids. Per germline, CDR1 SGHTA and CDR2 FQGNSA. Trimming left V 5 bases short and J 3 bases short, with 11 bases between. CDR3 sequence: CASSTGQGYEQYF. CDR3 bases: TGTGCCAGCAGCACTGGACAAGGCTACGAGCAGTACTTC. Based on the CDR3 plus reference TRBV7-2 and TRBJ2-7, the full variable domain is GAGVSQSPSNKVTEKGKDVELRCDPISGHTALYWYRQSLGQGLEFLIYFQGNSAPDKSGLPSDRFSAERTGGSVSTLTIQRTQQEDSAVYLCASSTGQGYEQYFGPGTRLTVT.

Details on this clone: Other DNA sequences of this sample code for an identical CDR3. V gene TRBV5-6 combines with J gene TRBJ2-1; weak D call: TRBD2 (6 bases). This CDR3 has 16 residues. Deletions cut 3 bases from V and 7 bases from J, with 20 bases between. The germline CDR1 and CDR2 sequences are SGHDT and YYEEEE. The CDR3 protein is CASSSRSGTGLNEQFF. In DNA form, the CDR3 reads TGTGCCAGCAGCTCGAGGTCGGGTACGGGACTGAATGAGCAGTTCTTC. The full variable domain, its missing parts supplied by reference TRBV5-6 and TRBJ2-1, is DAGVTQSPTHLIKTRGQQVTLRCSPKSGHDTVSWYQQALGQGPQFIFQYYEEEERQRGNFPDRFSGHQFPNYSSELNVNALLLGDSALYLCASSSRSGTGLNEQFFGPGTRLTVL.

In DNA form, the CDR3 reads TGCGCCAGCAGCTTAAGACTAGCGGGAGGGCGAGAGACCCAGTACTTC. It specifies CASSLRLAGGRETQYF. The chain joins TRBV5-1 to TRBJ2-5, with 14 bases identical to TRBD2. Unmatched junction bases numbered 4, after V lost 2 bases and J lost 4 bases. CDR3 length equals 16 residues. Germline V gene sequence: CDR1 SGHRS, CDR2 YFSETQ.

The V call is TRBV29-1, the J call TRBJ2-5, with 7 bases fitting TRBD1. V lost 6 bases and J lost 2; bases outside the gene matches: 6. The CDR3 covers 13 residues. Per the germline V gene, CDR1 is SQVTM and CDR2 is ANQGSEA. The CDR3 protein is CSVSRQGQETQYF. CDR3 DNA: TGCAGCGTCAGCCGACAGGGTCAAGAGACCCAGTACTTC.

In nucleotides, the CDR3 is TGCAGCGTTGGGTTCGGGGGAAATCAGCCCCAGCATTTT. This codes for CSVGFGGNQPQHF. The chain employs TRBV29-1 and TRBJ1-5; TRBD1 is a possible D gene (5 bases). Germline lookup yields CDR1 SQVTM and CDR2 ANQGSEA. The V end lost 4 bases, the J end lost 4 bases, and 11 bases lay between the germline ends. The CDR3 has 13 amino acids.